These 18 T cell receptor beta chains came from one sample sequenced in a study of PD-1 blockade in classical Hodgkin lymphoma. Sequenced by immunoSEQ multiplex PCR; TCRdb stores in-frame clones only, minus some. This repertoire shows 20,000 to 25,000 clones, 75% to 90% found once; its top ten account for about 0.25%. Noted time point: newly diagnosed, previously untreated cHL patient sample. The study purified CD4+ T cells from thawed PBMCs using magnetic negative selection. The material sequenced was CD4+ T cells from blood. All receptors come from a human donor with classical Hodgkin lymphoma.

Details on this clone: The junction and the germline gene differ at one end; a read error may be behind it. The chain has TRBV6-6 and TRBJ1-2, with D unclear. Germline-derived CDR1 and CDR2 are MNHNY and SVGAGI (reference sequence). CDR3 length: 14 residues. The CDR3 bases are TGTGCCAGCAGTTACTCGAGCAATAGTATGGTTCCCCGATTC. Protein sequence: CASSYSSNSMVPRF.

The chain links TRBV18 to TRBJ2-3; tentative D call: TRBD1 (6 bases). CDR3 length equals 14 residues. Germline V gene data show CDR1 as KGHSH and CDR2 as LQKENI. V was clipped by 0 bases and J by 4 bases, with 8 bases between them. As DNA, the CDR3 is TGTGCCAGCTCACCACCACAGGGACCAGATACGCAGTATTTT. Translated, it gives CASSPPQGPDTQYF. Filled out from reference TRBV18 and TRBJ2-3, the complete variable domain reads NAGVMQNPRHLVRRRGQEARLRCSPMKGHSHVYWYRQLPEEGLKFMVYLQKENIIDESGMPKERFSAEFPKEGPSILRIQQVVRGDSAAYFCASSPPQGPDTQYFGPGTRLTVL.

This chain connects TRBV6-1 to TRBJ2-7, with TRBD2 identical over 7 bases. This CDR3 region has 14 residues. CDR1 is MNHNS and CDR2 is SASEGT in the germline V gene. Trimming cost V 4 bases and J 2 bases; bases outside gene matches: 5. The CDR3 sequence: CASSGLAETYEQYF. CDR3 bases: TGTGCCAGCAGTGGTCTAGCGGAAACCTACGAGCAGTACTTC.

V and J are TRBV10-2 and TRBJ1-2; no firm D call. CDR3 length: 16 residues. Germline CDR1 is WSHSY and CDR2 is SAAADI. Trimming shortened V by 6 bases and J by 8 bases, and 25 bases separated the two germline ends. CDR3 loop: CASSPLTASSRGGYTF. The CDR3 DNA sequence: TGCGCCAGCAGCCCACTAACAGCTTCGTCGCGGGGAGGCTACACCTTC.

The count of this clone is one. The chain recombines TRBV2 with TRBJ1-1; D is unclear. This CDR3 contains 14 residues. Trimming removed 7 bases from V and 6 bases from J, with 18 bases in between. Germline assignment: CDR1 SNHLY and CDR2 FYNNEI. In DNA, the CDR3 is TGTGCCAGCACCCTTAGGGCTGTGATCGCTGAAGCTTTCTTT. It codes for CASTLRAVIAEAFF.

The chain combines TRBV28 with TRBJ1-2, with no clear D. The CDR3 is 14 residues long. Germline V CDR1 and CDR2: MDHEN, SYDVKM. The V end was cut by 3 bases, the J end by 0 bases, with 8 bases between. CDR3 residues: CASSLSGTNYGYTF. The DNA of the CDR3 is TGTGCCAGCAGTTTGAGTGGGACTAACTATGGCTACACCTTC.

This clone was detected once. This chain connects TRBV9 to TRBJ2-1; 7 nucleotides align to TRBD1. V was clipped by 4 bases and J by 3 bases; unmatched bases: 4. Germline values: CDR1 SGDLS, CDR2 YYNGEE. The CDR3 is made up of 14 amino acids. The CDR3 sequence is CASSKRDSYNEQFF. CDR3 nucleotides: TGTGCCAGCAGCAAGAGGGACAGCTACAATGAGCAGTTCTTC.

This clone was recorded once. Additional DNA sequences in this sample encode the identical CDR3. The gene calls are TRBV9 and TRBJ1-2; the D gene is possibly TRBD1 (5 bases). V gave up 0 bases and J gave up 3 bases, with 6 bases separating them. The germline V gene has CDR1 SGDLS and CDR2 YYNGEE. The CDR3 loop spans 13 amino acids. The CDR3: CASSVGGDYGYTF. CDR3 nucleotides: TGTGCCAGCAGCGTAGGAGGGGACTATGGCTACACCTTC.

This chain connects TRBV6-5 to TRBJ2-3, with D possibly being TRBD1 (5 bases). V was shortened by 5 bases and J by 0 bases, with 9 bases between the two germline ends. The germline CDR1 and CDR2 sequences are MNHEY and SVGAGI. The CDR3 is 14 amino acids. CDR3 protein: CASSLQASTDTQYF. CDR3 sequence (DNA): TGTGCCAGCAGTCTACAGGCTAGCACAGATACGCAGTATTTT.

The chain combines TRBV5-1 with TRBJ2-1; D is perhaps TRBD1 (6 bases). Trimming stripped 4 bases from V and 4 bases from J, with 18 bases between. Per germline, CDR1 SGHRS and CDR2 YFSETQ. This CDR3 has 16 residues. The chain's CDR3 is CASSRLGGVVYNEQFF. Here the CDR3 DNA reads TGCGCCAGCAGCCGTTTAGGGGGAGTCGTTTACAATGAGCAGTTCTTC.

This chain joins TRBV7-8 and TRBJ1-2; 8 bases agree with TRBD1. The CDR3 has 13 residues. V lost 4 bases to trimming and J lost 3 bases; unmatched junction nucleotides: 1. CDR1 is SGHVS and CDR2 is FQNEAQ in the germline V gene. The CDR3 is CASSSTGDYGYTF. CDR3 in DNA: TGTGCCAGCAGCTCGACAGGGGACTATGGCTACACCTTC.

The chain joins TRBV5-1 to TRBJ2-1, with TRBD2 matching over 16 bases. Germline V gene sequence: CDR1 SGHRS, CDR2 YFSETQ. This CDR3 contains 15 residues. The junction had 5 bases not matched to a gene; V was cut back by 7 bases and J by 7 bases. In DNA, the CDR3 is TGCGCCAGCCAGGAGGGACTAGCGGGGGGGAATGAGCAGTTCTTC. This encodes CASQEGLAGGNEQFF. The full variable domain, its missing parts supplied by reference TRBV5-1 and TRBJ2-1, is KAGVTQTPRYLIKTRGQQVTLSCSPISGHRSVSWYQQTPGQGLQFLFEYFSETQRNKGNFPGRFSGRQFSNSRSEMNVSTLELGDSALYLCASQEGLAGGNEQFFGPGTRLTVL.

The rearrangement uses TRBV30 and TRBJ1-1; D call uncertain. V dropped 7 bases and J dropped 4 bases, with 25 bases sitting between them. The CDR3 is 16 residues long. CDR1 is GTSNPN and CDR2 is SVGIG in the germline V gene (reference sequence). In DNA, the CDR3 is TGTGCCTCCCTCAGCGGCATTTCTTATGAGCTCACTGAAGCTTTCTTT. This sequence encodes CASLSGISYELTEAFF.

The chain joins TRBV25-1 to TRBJ2-2; no clear D. The germline gives CDR1 MGHDK, CDR2 SYGVNS. Trimming pared 5 bases from V and 5 bases from J, leaving 9 bases between. This CDR3 region has 13 residues. The chain's CDR3 is CASSTPGTGELFF. CDR3 sequence (DNA): TGTGCCAGCAGTACCCCTGGAACCGGGGAGCTGTTTTTT.

The chain carries TRBV14 and TRBJ2-1, with 7 bases that match TRBD1. Germline-derived CDR1 and CDR2 are SGHDN and FVKESK. Unmatched junction bases numbered 11, after V lost 6 bases and J lost 12 bases. The CDR3 has 13 residues. CDR3 in amino acids: CASSLTGPFRQFF. The CDR3 region has the DNA TGTGCCAGCAGTCTGACAGGGCCATTTAGGCAGTTCTTC. The whole variable domain, filled in from reference TRBV14 and TRBJ2-1, reads EAGVTQFPSHSVIEKGQTVTLRCDPISGHDNLYWYRRVMGKEIKFLLHFVKESKQDESGMPNNRFLAERTGGTYSTLKVQPAELEDSGVYFCASSLTGPFRQFFGPGTRLTVL.

The genes are TRBV15 and TRBJ1-5; D unresolved. Trimming took off 3 bases at V and 4 bases at J, with 4 bases between the two ends. The CDR3 is 12 residues long. The germline CDR1 and CDR2 sequences are LNHNV and YYDKDF (reference sequence). CDR3 region: CATSSLNQPQHF. The CDR3 bases are TGTGCCACCAGCAGCCTTAATCAGCCCCAGCATTTT.

This sequence joins TRBV7-2 and TRBJ2-1; 7 bases agree with TRBD2. V shed 3 bases, J shed 6 bases, and the junction held 8 bases outside the gene matches. Germline V CDR1 and CDR2: SGHTA, FQGNSA. This CDR3 is 15 amino acids long. The CDR3 region is CASSFSGGSSNEQFF. DNA of the CDR3: TGTGCCAGCAGCTTTTCTGGCGGGAGTAGCAATGAGCAGTTCTTC.

The chain has TRBV6-1 and TRBJ2-1; 7 bases align to TRBD1. With 6 bases clipped from V and 4 bases from J, the junction kept 6 bases outside the gene matches. Per the germline V gene, CDR1 is MNHNS and CDR2 is SASEGT. CDR3 length: 14 residues. The CDR3: CASRRQGFYNEQFF. The CDR3 DNA is TGTGCCAGCAGGAGACAGGGATTTTACAATGAGCAGTTCTTC.